This TCR beta chain came from a study of T-cell memory formation after mild COVID-19. TCRdb re-derived calls from the 5' RACE reads in MiXCR, one entry per CDR3 protein. The sample has approximately 350,000 distinct CDR3 sequences; approximately 27% are singletons. This clonotype was seen at least ten times. V was pared by 4 bases and J by 6 bases, with 7 bases of the junction left unmatched. The germline CDR1 and CDR2 sequences are SGHKS and YYEKEE (reference sequence). CDR3 length equals 14 residues. The material sequenced was PBMCs or a T cell subset sorted from them (not recorded which). V and J are TRBV5-5 and TRBJ1-1; 9 bases line up with TRBD1. The TCR originated in an adult woman who had mild COVID-19 (a few samples of this study predate the infection). Cell type and time point are not known. In nucleotides, the CDR3 is TGTGCCAGCAGCCCCGGGACAGGGAGAGCTGAAGCTTTCTTT. It encodes CASSPGTGRAEAFF.